Below, one T cell receptor (beta chain) is given with its context. Antigen unknown. These data come from a study of T-cell reconstitution after alpha-beta-depleted transplantation in children. Broader study findings: A year post-transplant, T-cell counts and diversity derived mostly from newly produced T cells. Several hundred rapidly expanded clones from non-depleted graft cells reportedly supplied alpha-beta T cells about two months post-transplant.

This sample's TCRbeta library carried unique molecular identifier barcodes. TCRdb itself ran the PCR reads through MiXCR, one entry per CDR3 protein. The repertoire includes about 980,000 distinct CDR3 sequences, roughly 31% of them detected once, and 28% sits in the top ten. The length of the CDR3 is 15 residues. The V end lost 7 bases, the J end lost 2 bases, and 18 bases lay between the germline ends. Germline CDR1 and CDR2: MNHNS and SASEGT. The sequence derives from a boy younger than two who had a stem cell transplant for SCID, so the T cells may come from the graft donor. V and J are TRBV6-1 and TRBJ2-7; no definite D call. Sample: PBMCs, mostly from graft donor cells, taken 360 days after TCRalphabeta/CD19-depleted stem cell transplant. The CDR3 DNA follows: TGTGCCAGCATGGAATACCTCGGGCCTACCTACGAGCAGTACTTC. Protein product: CASMEYLGPTYEQYF.